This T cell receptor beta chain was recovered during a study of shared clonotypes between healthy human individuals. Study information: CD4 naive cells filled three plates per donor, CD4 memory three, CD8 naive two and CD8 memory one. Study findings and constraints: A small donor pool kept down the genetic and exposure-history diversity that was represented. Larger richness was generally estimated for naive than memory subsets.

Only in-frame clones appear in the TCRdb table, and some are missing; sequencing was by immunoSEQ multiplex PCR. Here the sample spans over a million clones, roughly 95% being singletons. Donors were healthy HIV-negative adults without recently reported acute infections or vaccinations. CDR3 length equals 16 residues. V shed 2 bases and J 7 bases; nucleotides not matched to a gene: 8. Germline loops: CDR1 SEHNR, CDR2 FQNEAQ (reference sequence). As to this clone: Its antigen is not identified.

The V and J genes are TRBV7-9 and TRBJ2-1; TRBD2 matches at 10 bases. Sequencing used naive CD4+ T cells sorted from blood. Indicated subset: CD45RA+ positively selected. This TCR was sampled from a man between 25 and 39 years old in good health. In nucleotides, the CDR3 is TGTGCCAGCAGCTTACGGTCTAGCGGGAGTCGGAATGAGCAGTTCTTC. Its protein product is CASSLRSSGSRNEQFF.